A single T cell receptor beta chain is shown here with its context. Its target antigen remains unknown. Base-call qualities are not available, and no considerably larger clone is one nucleotide away. The sample originates from a study of blood T cell repertoires in COVID-19 (dated by TCRdb to 2018 to 2021). A note on the overall study: Samples from collaborators originated in the United States, Italy and Spain and spanned both the acute and convalescent phases of COVID-19. The material from the prospective study consisted of cDNA or gDNA derived from T cells, B-cell-depleted T cells, or PBMCs. Deeply sampled blood TCRbeta repertoires from subjects exposed to, actively infected with, or recovered from COVID-19 were included in the dataset. The repertoires were released in a freely available public database meant as a resource for research on the immune response to SARS-CoV-2. Samples were obtained from the ongoing ImmuneRACE study (first 160 participants) and from over 1,000 subjects provided by 6 global collaborators. The sample metadata nearly always contained a de-identified subject ID, COVID-19 status, age in years and sex. Where available, HLA class I and class II types were obtained from metadata supplied by the sample provider rather than from assay-based typing. Overall results and qualifications from the work: The amount of clinical and demographic metadata varied by source and participant and was provided uncurated.

Participants in the prospective study were aged roughly 18 to 90 years, lived in approximately 26 United States geographic areas, and enrolled through a virtual design. To assign participants to cohorts, the prospective study relied on clinical history that participants themselves reported in a screening survey and a study questionnaire. Recovered participants in ImmuneRACE Cohort 3 were defined by two consecutive negative NP/OP PCR tests, clearance by a healthcare professional, or resolution of symptoms. Each participant in the prospective study had whole blood, serum and a nasopharyngeal or oropharyngeal swab collected by mobile phlebotomists. Additional blood draws and questionnaires over an approximately two-month period could optionally be provided by prospective study participants. Blood samples from the prospective study were shipped frozen or at room temperature prior to DNA extraction.

The germline V gene (reference sequence) yields SGHNT for CDR1 and YYREEE for CDR2. V ends up 0 bases short and J 2 bases short, with an unmatched junction base count of 7. The CDR3 runs 16 residues from the cysteine to the phenylalanine. This entry keeps only the CDR3 DNA: 48 bases, framed from base 1. TCRbeta CDR3 regions were amplified from genomic DNA using the immunoSEQ Assay, a bias-controlled multiplex PCR. The paper's processing steps were these. The number of nucleated cells in each sample was estimated by amplification of reference gene primers within the assay. Sequence reads were collapsed and filtered to measure the absolute abundance of every unique TCRbeta CDR3 rearrangement. Productive Simpson clonality was computed per sample as the square root of Simpson's diversity index over productive rearrangements. TCRdb limited this immuneACCESS table to in-frame rearrangements with V and J called. A share of clones is missing; checked studies link under half to unresolved V genes, and the rest is unexplained. The V and J calls and the clone size are those of that table, but D and trimming were determined from the DNA. The sample contains around 130,000 clones, around 88% of them found a single time. The ten top clones hold 2.3% of the sample.

The material sequenced was PBMCs or T cells enriched from blood (not recorded which). Rearrangement joined TRBV5-4 to TRBJ2-5; a stretch of 7 junction bases matches TRBD2. This clonotype was sampled from a woman aged 45-65 years who had recovered from COVID-19. The DNA reads as follows: TGTGCCAGCAGCTTGGGGGCGGGGGTGATACAAGAGACCCAGTACTTC. This gives the protein CASSLGAGVIQETQYF. Reference TRBV5-4 and TRBJ2-5 genes cover what lies past the CDR3, so the full variable domain is ETGVTQSPTHLIKTRGQQVTLRCSSQSGHNTVSWYQQALGQGPQFIFQYYREEENGRGNFPPRFSGLQFPNYSSELNVNALELDDSALYLCASSLGAGVIQETQYFGPGTRLLVL.